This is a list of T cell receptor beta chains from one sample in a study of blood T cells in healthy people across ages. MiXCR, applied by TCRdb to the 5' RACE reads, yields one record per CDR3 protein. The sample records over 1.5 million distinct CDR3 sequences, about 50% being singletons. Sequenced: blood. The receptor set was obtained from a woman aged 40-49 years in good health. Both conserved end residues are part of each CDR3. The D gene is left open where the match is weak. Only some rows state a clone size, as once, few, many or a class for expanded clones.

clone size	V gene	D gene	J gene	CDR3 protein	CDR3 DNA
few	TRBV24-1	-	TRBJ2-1	CATARGDLNNEQFF	TGTGCCACCGCCCGCGGGGACCTTAACAATGAGCAGTTCTTC
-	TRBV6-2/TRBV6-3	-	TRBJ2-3	CASSSPINRRTDTQYF	TGTGCCAGCAGTTCCCCTATAAACCGACGCACAGATACGCAGTATTTT
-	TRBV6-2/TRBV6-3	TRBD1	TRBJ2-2	CASDHRGNTGELFF	TGTGCCAGCGACCACAGGGGGAACACCGGGGAGCTGTTTTTT
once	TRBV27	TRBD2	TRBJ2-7	CASSRTVGRGATLYEQYF	TGTGCCAGCAGTCGCACTGTAGGGCGGGGGGCGACACTCTACGAGCAGTACTTC
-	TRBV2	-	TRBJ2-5	CASSSSRQETQYF	TGTGCCAGCAGTTCCTCCAGGCAAGAGACCCAGTACTTC
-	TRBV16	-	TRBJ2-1	CASSQSGVREREFF	TGTGCCAGCAGCCAATCCGGGGTCCGGGAACGGGAGTTCTTC
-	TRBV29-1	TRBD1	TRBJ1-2	CSVGDRLGKGYTF	TGCAGCGTTGGGGACAGGTTGGGAAAGGGCTACACCTTC
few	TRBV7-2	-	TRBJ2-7	CASSFRGTENEQYF	TGTGCCAGCAGCTTCCGCGGGACAGAAAACGAGCAGTACTTC
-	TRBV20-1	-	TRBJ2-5	CSARVPLRQETQYF	TGCAGTGCTAGAGTTCCCCTGCGCCAAGAGACCCAGTACTTC
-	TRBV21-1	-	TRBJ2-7	CASSAPTETLEQYF	TGTGCCAGCAGCGCCCCGACAGAGACTCTCGAGCAGTACTTC
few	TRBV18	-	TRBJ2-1	CASSRSGYEQFF	TGTGCCAGCTCACGCAGCGGCTATGAGCAGTTCTTC
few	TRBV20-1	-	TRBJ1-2	CSARDNPYGYTF	TGCAGTGCTAGAGATAACCCCTATGGCTACACCTTC
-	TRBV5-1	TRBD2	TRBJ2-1	CASSAGLALGNEQFF	TGCGCCAGCAGCGCGGGACTAGCCCTTGGGAATGAGCAGTTCTTC
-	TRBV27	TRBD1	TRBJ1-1	CASSPQRTGVTPMNTEAFF	TGTGCCAGCAGTCCCCAGCGGACAGGGGTAACCCCGATGAACACTGAAGCTTTCTTT
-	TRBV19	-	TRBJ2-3	CASGGAGSDTQYF	TGTGCCAGCGGTGGTGCGGGGTCAGATACGCAGTATTTT
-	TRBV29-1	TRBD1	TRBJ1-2	CSSVTGFVYTF	TGCAGCTCCGTGACAGGGTTTGTTTACACCTTC
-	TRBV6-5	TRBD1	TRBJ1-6	CASRGPTGSNSPLHF	TGTGCCAGCAGGGGACCGACAGGGTCGAATTCACCCCTCCACTTT
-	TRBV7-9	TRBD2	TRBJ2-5	CASSATTGTKETQYF	TGTGCCAGCAGCGCAACAACCGGGACTAAGGAGACCCAGTACTTC
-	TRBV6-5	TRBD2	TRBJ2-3	CASSYPGGSGGSDTQYF	TGTGCCAGCAGTTACCCCGGGGGTAGCGGGGGGTCAGATACGCAGTATTTT
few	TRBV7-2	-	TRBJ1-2	CASSLAGWGYGYTF	TGTGCCAGCAGCTTAGCAGGTTGGGGGTATGGCTACACCTTC
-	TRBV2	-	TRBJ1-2	CASQPSPADYGYTF	TGTGCCAGCCAACCCAGCCCGGCGGACTATGGCTACACCTTC
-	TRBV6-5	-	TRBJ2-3	CASRDSNTDTQYF	TGTGCCAGCAGGGATTCGAACACAGATACGCAGTATTTT
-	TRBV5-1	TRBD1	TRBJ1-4	CASSGSTGEKQFF	TGCGCCAGCAGCGGATCGACAGGGGAAAAACAGTTTTTT
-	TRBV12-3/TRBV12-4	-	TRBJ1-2	CASSLSREGGYTF	TGTGCCAGCAGTTTAAGCAGGGAGGGCGGCTACACCTTC
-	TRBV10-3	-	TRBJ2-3	CVITYRETDTQYF	TGTGTCATCACCTACAGGGAAACAGATACGCAGTATTTT
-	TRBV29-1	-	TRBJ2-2	CSVDGGNTGEMFF	TGCAGCGTTGATGGCGGGAACACCGGGGAGATGTTTTTT
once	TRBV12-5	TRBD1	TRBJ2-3	CASARTGGMGTQYF	TGTGCTAGTGCCCGGACAGGGGGTATGGGTACGCAGTATTTT
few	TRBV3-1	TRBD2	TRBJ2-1	CASSQAVSTSGGAEQFF	TGTGCCAGCAGCCAAGCTGTTTCGACTAGCGGGGGTGCTGAGCAGTTCTTC
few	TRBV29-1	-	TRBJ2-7	CSVDLRTYEQYF	TGCAGCGTTGATCTCAGGACCTACGAGCAGTACTTC
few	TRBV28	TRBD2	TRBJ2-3	CASSTRISGGLSTDTQYF	TGTGCCAGCAGTACCAGAATTAGCGGGGGTCTAAGCACAGATACGCAGTATTTT
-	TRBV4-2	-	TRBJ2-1	CASSQRGEGNEQFF	TGTGCCAGCAGCCAAAGGGGGGAAGGGAATGAGCAGTTCTTC
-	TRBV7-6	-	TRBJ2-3	CASSLRGGRVADTQYF	TGTGCCAGCAGCTTACGCGGGGGCAGGGTCGCAGATACGCAGTATTTT
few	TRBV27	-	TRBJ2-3	CASNDYSTDTQYF	TGTGCCAGCAACGATTATAGCACAGATACGCAGTATTTT
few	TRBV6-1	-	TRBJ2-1	CASQGSNEQFF	TGTGCCAGCCAGGGGTCCAATGAGCAGTTCTTC
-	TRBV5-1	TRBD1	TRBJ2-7	CASSTGTVANEQYF	TGCGCCAGCAGCACCGGGACAGTTGCAAACGAGCAGTACTTC
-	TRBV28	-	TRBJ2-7	CASTRDGGLYEQYF	TGTGCCAGCACCCGAGACGGGGGGCTGTACGAGCAGTACTTC
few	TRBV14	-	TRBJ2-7	CASSQVDGPGRSYEQYF	TGTGCCAGCAGCCAGGTCGACGGTCCGGGGCGCTCCTACGAGCAGTACTTC
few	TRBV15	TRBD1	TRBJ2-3	CATNRGIKTDTQYF	TGTGCCACCAACAGGGGAATAAAGACAGATACGCAGTATTTT
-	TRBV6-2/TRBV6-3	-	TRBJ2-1	CASSYSLGSVVDEQFF	TGTGCCAGCAGTTACTCATTAGGATCGGTCGTCGATGAGCAGTTCTTC
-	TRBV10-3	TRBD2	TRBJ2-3	CASRTSGGGDTQYF	TGTGCCAGTCGGACTAGCGGGGGTGGTGATACGCAGTATTTT
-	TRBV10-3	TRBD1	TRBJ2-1	CAITTGGSYNEQFF	TGTGCCATCACCACAGGGGGCTCCTACAATGAGCAGTTCTTC
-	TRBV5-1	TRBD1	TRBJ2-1	CASSWRQGSDEQFF	TGCGCCAGCAGCTGGCGACAGGGCTCAGATGAGCAGTTCTTC
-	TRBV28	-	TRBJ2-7	CASGEGGRYEQYF	TGTGCCAGCGGGGAGGGGGGGCGATACGAGCAGTACTTC
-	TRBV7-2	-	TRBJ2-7	CASGLASYEQYF	TGTGCCAGCGGCTTAGCTAGCTACGAGCAGTACTTC
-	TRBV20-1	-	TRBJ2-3	CSGTMDTQYF	TGCAGCGGAACGATGGATACGCAGTATTTT
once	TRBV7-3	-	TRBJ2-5	CASSVLSRGEQYF	TGTGCCAGCAGCGTACTCTCTAGGGGTGAGCAGTACTTC
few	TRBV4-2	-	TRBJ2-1	CASSQEMATYNEQFF	TGTGCCAGCAGCCAAGAAATGGCGACCTACAATGAGCAGTTCTTC
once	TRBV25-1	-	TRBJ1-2	CASSEPRDGYTF	TGTGCCAGCAGTGAACCCCGAGATGGCTACACCTTC
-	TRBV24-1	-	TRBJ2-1	CATSDFKMGNEQFF	TGTGCCACCAGTGATTTCAAGATGGGTAATGAGCAGTTCTTC
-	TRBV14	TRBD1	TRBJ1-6	CASSHGQGPDRSLHF	TGTGCCAGCAGCCACGGACAGGGACCGGATAGGTCCCTCCACTTT
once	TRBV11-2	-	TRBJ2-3	CASSLGPSTQFVTQYF	TGTGCCAGCAGCTTAGGACCCTCCACCCAATTTGTTACGCAGTATTTT
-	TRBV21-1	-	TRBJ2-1	CASRARGTGGPSYNEQFF	TGTGCCAGCAGAGCGAGAGGTACAGGGGGCCCGTCCTACAATGAGCAGTTCTTC